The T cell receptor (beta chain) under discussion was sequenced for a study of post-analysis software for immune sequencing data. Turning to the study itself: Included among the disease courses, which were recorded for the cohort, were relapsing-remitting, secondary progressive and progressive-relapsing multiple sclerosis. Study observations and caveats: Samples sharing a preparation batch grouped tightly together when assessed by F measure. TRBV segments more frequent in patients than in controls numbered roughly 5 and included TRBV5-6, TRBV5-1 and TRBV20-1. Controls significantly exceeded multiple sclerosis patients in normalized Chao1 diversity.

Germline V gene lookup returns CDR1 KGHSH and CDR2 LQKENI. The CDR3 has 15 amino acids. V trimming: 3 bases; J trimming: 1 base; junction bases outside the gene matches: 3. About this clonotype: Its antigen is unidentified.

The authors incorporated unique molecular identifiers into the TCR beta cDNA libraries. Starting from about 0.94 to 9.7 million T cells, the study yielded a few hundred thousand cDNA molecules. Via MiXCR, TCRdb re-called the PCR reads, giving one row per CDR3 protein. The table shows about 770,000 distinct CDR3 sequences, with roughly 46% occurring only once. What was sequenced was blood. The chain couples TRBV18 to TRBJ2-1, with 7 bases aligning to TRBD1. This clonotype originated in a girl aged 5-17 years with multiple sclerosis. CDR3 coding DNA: TGTGCCAGCTCACCGCAGGACAGGTCCTACAATGAGCAGTTCTTC. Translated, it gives CASSPQDRSYNEQFF.